Listed below are T cell receptor beta chains from one sample, sequenced in a study of blood T cell repertoires in COVID-19. TCRdb's table, derived via immunoSEQ multiplex PCR, lists solely in-frame clones and lacks some. The data hold about 220,000 clones, with around 89% observed a single time. The material sequenced was PBMCs or T cells enriched from blood (not recorded which). Receptors were obtained from a young woman who had recovered from COVID-19. The CDR3 runs from the conserved cysteine through the conserved F or W. The D gene is left open where the match is weak. Only some rows state a clone size, as once, few, many or a class for expanded clones.

V gene,J gene,clone size,D gene,CDR3 protein
TRBV29-1,TRBJ1-2,once,-,CSVEEGYGYTF
TRBV5-8,TRBJ2-5,once,-,CASSLVQGGETQYF
TRBV6-1,TRBJ2-1,-,-,CASSGPGQRPTNEQFF
TRBV11-2,TRBJ2-2,-,-,CASSTAGFVGLSNTGELFF
TRBV7-2,TRBJ2-7,-,-,CASSLTTGAAYEQYF
TRBV5-1,TRBJ1-1,-,-,CASSLRDTGRLDTEAFF
TRBV19,TRBJ2-1,-,-,CASSIGNRNEQFF
TRBV15,TRBJ1-5,-,-,CATSRDSGNQPQHF
TRBV12-3/TRBV12-4,TRBJ1-4,-,-,CASTPPGGRELFF
TRBV5-5,TRBJ1-1,few,TRBD1,CASSSSRTGGLNTEAFF
TRBV11-3,TRBJ2-3,many,TRBD2,CASSRTSGTDTQYF
TRBV13,TRBJ2-5,once,-,CASSPGHQGETQYF
TRBV19,TRBJ1-1,-,-,CASLLHPGLATEAFF
TRBV6-6,TRBJ2-1,-,TRBD2,CASSSGLAGSYNEQFF
TRBV19,TRBJ2-1,-,TRBD1,CASSVDRVSYNEQFF
TRBV27,TRBJ1-1,-,-,CASSGLRDTEAFF
TRBV7-3,TRBJ1-1,-,TRBD1,CASSPTGGSPVDTEAFF
TRBV5-1,TRBJ2-7,-,-,CASRDLGTYEQYF
TRBV19,TRBJ1-5,-,-,CASSIGAGNSNQPQHF
TRBV19,TRBJ2-3,-,-,CASSDPAGGGEVDTQYF
TRBV11-3,TRBJ2-2,-,-,CASSQRGSGELFF
TRBV28,TRBJ1-1,-,TRBD1,CASSSQGVAAFF
TRBV5-1,TRBJ2-5,-,TRBD2,CASSLDLTLWGLAGKGETQYF
TRBV5-4,TRBJ2-1,-,-,CASSLRVSGRNEQFF
TRBV11-2,TRBJ2-1,-,TRBD1,CASSRGRTGFF
TRBV5-4,TRBJ2-3,-,TRBD2,CASSLTGGIDTQYF
TRBV7-3,TRBJ2-5,-,TRBD1,CASSSNRGGETQYF
TRBV5-1,TRBJ1-3,-,-,CASSLREGLSGNTIYF
TRBV28,TRBJ1-1,-,-,CASSYGRGGTEAFF
TRBV7-3,TRBJ2-7,once,TRBD1,CASAPGGAYYEQYF
TRBV5-5,TRBJ2-3,once,-,CASSSYTDTQYF
TRBV5-1,TRBJ1-6,-,TRBD1,CASSSSGTGESPLHF
TRBV2,TRBJ1-1,-,TRBD1,CASRGQGAQNTEAFF
TRBV2,TRBJ1-3,-,-,CASSSGNGNTIYF
TRBV9,TRBJ1-2,-,-,CASSPQGGGGYGYTF
TRBV10-3,TRBJ2-5,-,TRBD2,CAISATSGGAHLQETQYF
TRBV5-4,TRBJ2-7,-,-,CASSLGQLSSYEQYF
TRBV6-5,TRBJ2-1,once,-,CASSYHPERLNEQFF
TRBV7-2,TRBJ1-2,-,TRBD1,CASSPGQGNGYTF
TRBV6-1,TRBJ1-1,-,-,CASSEREGTSRIEAFF
TRBV10-3,TRBJ1-1,-,-,CAIRSGTMNTEAFF
TRBV19,TRBJ1-3,-,-,CASSSRTHSGNTIYF
TRBV7-9,TRBJ2-3,-,TRBD1,CASSPGQSSTDTQYF
TRBV4-1,TRBJ1-2,-,TRBD1,CASRQPRDSVGYTF
TRBV7-6,TRBJ2-5,-,-,CASTLQGGAETQYF
TRBV24-1,TRBJ1-1,once,TRBD1,CATHGGTVVEAFF
TRBV12-3/TRBV12-4,TRBJ2-7,-,-,CASSFGLTYEQYF
TRBV4-1,TRBJ1-6,-,TRBD1,CASSQDPGQGASYNSPLHF
TRBV2,TRBJ2-7,-,TRBD1,CASSDEGAVSYEQYF
TRBV19,TRBJ1-1,-,-,CASSLQTMNTEAFF